Listed here are 11 T cell receptor beta chains from one sample, sequenced in a study of blood T cell repertoires in COVID-19. Sequencing was performed with immunoSEQ multiplex PCR; in TCRdb, only in-frame clones are kept and a portion is missing. The data show over 250,000 clones, with 83% seen just once and roughly a tenth held by the top ten. The sample consisted of peripheral blood. Every receptor here comes from a woman between 45 and 60 years old who had recovered from COVID-19.

The chain combines TRBV4-2 with TRBJ2-1; 13 bases match TRBD2. V lost 3 bases, J lost 5 bases, and 4 bases stayed unmatched. The germline V gene has CDR1 LGHNA and CDR2 YNFKEQ. There are 16 residues in the CDR3. This CDR3 is CASSQRTSGGHNEQFF. The DNA for the CDR3 is TGTGCCAGCAGCCAGCGGACTAGCGGGGGCCACAATGAGCAGTTCTTC.

This sequence joins TRBV7-9 and TRBJ1-4; no firm D call. With 4 bases removed from V and 5 bases from J, the gap between germline ends came to 11 bases. This CDR3 is 14 amino acids long. The germline V gene has CDR1 SEHNR and CDR2 FQNEAQ (reference sequence). The CDR3 coding sequence is TGTGCCAGCAGCTCCCTGGGAGGGAATGAAAAACTGTTTTTT. Its translation: CASSSLGGNEKLFF. Using reference TRBV7-9 and TRBJ1-4 for the parts outside the CDR3, the full variable domain is DTGVSQNPRHKITKRGQNVTFRCDPISEHNRLYWYRQTLGQGPEFLTYFQNEAQLEKSRLLSDRFSAERPKGSFSTLEIQRTEQGDSAMYLCASSSLGGNEKLFFGSGTQLSVL.

The chain recombines TRBV6-6 with TRBJ1-2; D is unresolved. CDR1 is MNHNY, CDR2 SVGAGI, per germline (reference sequence). The CDR3 runs to 11 residues. V gave up 5 bases and J gave up 5 bases, with 6 bases separating them. The CDR3 DNA is TGTGCCAGCAGTCCGCGATATGGCTACACCTTC. Translated, it gives CASSPRYGYTF.

The rearrangement uses TRBV28 and TRBJ1-2; no clear D gene. Germline V gene lookup returns CDR1 MDHEN and CDR2 SYDVKM. The germline V and J ends were trimmed by 5 bases and 2 bases, with 9 bases remaining between them. This CDR3 comprises 13 residues. The CDR3 loop is CASSQDWNYGYTF. CDR3 coding DNA: TGTGCCAGCAGTCAAGACTGGAACTATGGCTACACCTTC.

The rearrangement uses TRBV19 and TRBJ1-5; D is perhaps TRBD1 (5 bases). The ends were cut back, 3 bases at V and 7 bases at J, with 16 bases in the middle. Germline V gene data show CDR1 as LNHDA and CDR2 as SQIVND (reference sequence). The CDR3 covers 15 residues. The CDR3 region is CASSMWGDLEQPQHF. For the CDR3, the DNA is TGTGCCAGTAGTATGTGGGGGGATTTAGAGCAGCCCCAGCATTTT.

J is TRBJ2-6 and V is TRBV7-2; D is possibly TRBD1 (6 bases). Germline lookup yields CDR1 SGHTA and CDR2 FQGNSA. The CDR3 is 17 amino acids. Trimming stripped 5 bases from V and 0 bases from J, with 14 bases between. CDR3 sequence reads: CASSPGAGRSGANVLTF. DNA of the CDR3: TGTGCCAGCAGCCCAGGGGCAGGGCGCTCTGGGGCCAACGTCCTGACTTTC.

V and J are TRBV7-9 and TRBJ2-2; 7 bases agree with TRBD2. Germline CDR1 and CDR2: SEHNR and FQNEAQ (reference sequence). V lost 5 bases to trimming and J lost 6 bases; unmatched junction nucleotides: 9. There are 15 residues in the CDR3. As DNA, the CDR3 is TGTGCCAGCAGCATCATGCTCGGGGGGTCCGGGGAGCTGTTTTTT. Translating it yields CASSIMLGGSGELFF.

This rearrangement joins TRBV5-1 to TRBJ2-7; maybe TRBD1 (6 bases). Per the germline V gene, CDR1 is SGHRS and CDR2 is YFSETQ. Trimming removed 4 bases from V and 0 bases from J, with 14 bases in between. The CDR3 is 15 amino acids. CDR3 in amino acids: CASSDGRQDSYEQYF. The CDR3 DNA follows: TGCGCCAGCAGCGATGGTCGACAGGACTCCTACGAGCAGTACTTC.

V and J are TRBV5-1 and TRBJ1-6, with 9 bases fitting TRBD1. The length of the CDR3 is 15 residues. V trimming: 0 bases; J trimming: 8 bases; junction bases outside the gene matches: 3. Germline CDR1 is SGHRS and CDR2 is YFSETQ. In nucleotides, the CDR3 is TGCGCCAGCAGCTTGGAGGACAGGGGTTATTCACCCCTCCACTTT. Translation: CASSLEDRGYSPLHF.

J is TRBJ1-1 and V is TRBV28; weak D call: TRBD1 (5 bases). Germline lookup yields CDR1 MDHEN and CDR2 SYDVKM. The CDR3 is 14 residues long. V lost 0 bases and J 5 bases, leaving 10 bases between the germline ends. CDR3 sequence reads: CASSLWRGTTEAFF. CDR3 bases: TGTGCCAGCAGTTTATGGCGGGGGACGACTGAAGCTTTCTTT.

The chain carries TRBV9 and TRBJ1-4; 9 bases agree with TRBD1. The CDR3 length is 16 residues. Germline CDR1 reads SGDLS; CDR2 reads YYNGEE. Trimming took 4 bases from V and 4 from J; bases not matched to a gene: 8. The CDR3 reads CASSPRGTGINEKLFF. The CDR3 DNA reads as TGTGCCAGCAGCCCTCGAGGGACAGGGATTAATGAAAAACTGTTTTTT. The variable domain in full, with the rest retrieved from reference TRBV9 and TRBJ1-4, is DSGVTQTPKHLITATGQRVTLRCSPRSGDLSVYWYQQSLDQGLQFLIQYYNGEERAKGNILERFSAQQFPDLHSELNLSSLELGDSALYFCASSPRGTGINEKLFFGSGTQLSVL.